Sequencing of this T cell receptor beta chain was carried out in a study of identical twins. With 6 bases removed from V and 7 bases from J, the gap between germline ends came to 15 bases. Germline CDR1 and CDR2: DFQATT and SNEGSKA (reference sequence). The CDR3 is 13 amino acids. General study points: Twin-shared out-of-frame alpha sequences were enriched for low generation probability.

Unique molecular identifiers were present on the cDNA, and a universal primer site came from template switching. Each CDR3 protein gets one entry after TCRdb re-called the 5' RACE reads with MiXCR. The repertoire holds some 900,000 distinct CDR3 sequences, with about 12% as singletons. This clonotype was counted a few times. Its specificity is not known. Separately, the same data were catalogued under a study of yellow fever vaccine responses in identical twins.

This receptor was obtained from a woman between 18 and 29 years old in good health. The chain employs TRBV20-1 and TRBJ1-4; no clear D. Sequenced input: PBMCs. The DNA for the CDR3 is TGCAGTGCGTTACGACCAGGAGGTGAAAAACTGTTTTTT. It is translated as CSALRPGGEKLFF.